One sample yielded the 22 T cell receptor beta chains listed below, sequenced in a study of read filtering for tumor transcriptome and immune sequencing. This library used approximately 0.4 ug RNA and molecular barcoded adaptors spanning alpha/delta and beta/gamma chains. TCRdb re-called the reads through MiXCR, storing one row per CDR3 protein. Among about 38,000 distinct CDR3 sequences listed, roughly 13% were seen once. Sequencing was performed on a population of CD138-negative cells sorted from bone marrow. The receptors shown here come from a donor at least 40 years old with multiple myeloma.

In DNA, the CDR3 is TGCAGTGCTAGAGGTTTGGCGGGATACGGCGAGCAGTTCTTC. Translating it yields CSARGLAGYGEQFF. The chain uses TRBV20-1 and TRBJ2-1, with D perhaps TRBD2 (6 bases). The germline CDR1 and CDR2 sequences are DFQATT and SNEGSKA (reference sequence). Trimming shortened V by 1 base and J by 10 bases, and 17 bases separated the two germline ends. The CDR3 extends over 14 amino acids.

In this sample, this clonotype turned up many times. This chain's CDR3 is CASSISGFGYGYTF. The CDR3 DNA is TGTGCCAGCAGTATAAGTGGTTTTGGCTATGGCTACACCTTC. The V call is TRBV28, the J call TRBJ1-2; D is unresolved. The CDR3 runs 14 residues. Germline CDR1 MDHEN, CDR2 SYDVKM. V lost 5 bases and J lost 4, with 14 bases in between.

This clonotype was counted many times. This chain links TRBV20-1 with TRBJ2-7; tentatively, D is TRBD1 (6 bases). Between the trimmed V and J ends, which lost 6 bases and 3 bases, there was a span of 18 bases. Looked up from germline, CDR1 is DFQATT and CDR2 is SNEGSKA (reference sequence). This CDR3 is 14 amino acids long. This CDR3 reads CSAQRDPGDYEQYF. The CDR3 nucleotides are TGCAGTGCCCAGAGGGACCCAGGGGACTACGAGCAGTACTTC.

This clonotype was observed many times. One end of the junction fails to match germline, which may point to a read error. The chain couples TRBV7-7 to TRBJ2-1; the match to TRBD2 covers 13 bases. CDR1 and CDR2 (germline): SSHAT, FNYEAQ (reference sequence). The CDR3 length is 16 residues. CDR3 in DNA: TGTGCTAGCAGCTTACGGGGACTAGCGGGAACTAATGAGCAGTTCTTC. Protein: CASSLRGLAGTNEQFF.

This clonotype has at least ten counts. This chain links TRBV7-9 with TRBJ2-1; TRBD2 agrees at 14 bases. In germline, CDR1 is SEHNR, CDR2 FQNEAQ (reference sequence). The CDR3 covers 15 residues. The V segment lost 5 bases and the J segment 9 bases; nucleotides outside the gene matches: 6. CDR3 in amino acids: CASSTTSGGVGEQFF. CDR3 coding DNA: TGTGCCAGCAGCACGACTAGCGGGGGGGTAGGTGAGCAGTTCTTC.

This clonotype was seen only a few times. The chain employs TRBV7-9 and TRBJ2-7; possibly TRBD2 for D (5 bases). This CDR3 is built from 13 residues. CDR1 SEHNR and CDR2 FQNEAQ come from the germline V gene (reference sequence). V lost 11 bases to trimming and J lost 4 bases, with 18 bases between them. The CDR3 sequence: CAGEVASGYEQYF. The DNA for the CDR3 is TGTGCCGGCGAGGTGGCGAGCGGTTACGAGCAGTACTTC. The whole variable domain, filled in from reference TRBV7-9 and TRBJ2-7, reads DTGVSQNPRHKITKRGQNVTFRCDPISEHNRLYWYRQTLGQGPEFLTYFQNEAQLEKSRLLSDRFSAERPKGSFSTLEIQRTEQGDSAMYLCAGEVASGYEQYFGPGTRLTVT.

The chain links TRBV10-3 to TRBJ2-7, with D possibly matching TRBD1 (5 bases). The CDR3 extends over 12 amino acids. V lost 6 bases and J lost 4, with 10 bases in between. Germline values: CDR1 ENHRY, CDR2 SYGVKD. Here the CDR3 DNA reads TGTGCCATCAGGCAAACAGGATACGAGCAGTACTTC. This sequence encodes CAIRQTGYEQYF.

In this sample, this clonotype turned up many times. The chain's CDR3 is CASSFQAAGNQPQHF. The CDR3 coding sequence is TGTGCCAGCAGTTTCCAGGCGGCGGGCAATCAGCCCCAGCATTTT. V and J are TRBV12-3 or TRBV12-4 and TRBJ1-5; D unresolved. V was clipped by 3 bases and J by 2 bases, with 11 bases between them. CDR3 length: 15 residues.

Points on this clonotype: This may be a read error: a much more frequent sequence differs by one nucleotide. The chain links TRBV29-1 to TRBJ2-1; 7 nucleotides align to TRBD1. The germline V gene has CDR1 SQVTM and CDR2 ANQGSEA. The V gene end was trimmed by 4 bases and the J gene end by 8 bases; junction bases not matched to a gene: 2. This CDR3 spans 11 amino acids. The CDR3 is CSVGTGDEQFF. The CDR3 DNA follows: TGCAGCGTTGGAACAGGGGATGAGCAGTTCTTC.

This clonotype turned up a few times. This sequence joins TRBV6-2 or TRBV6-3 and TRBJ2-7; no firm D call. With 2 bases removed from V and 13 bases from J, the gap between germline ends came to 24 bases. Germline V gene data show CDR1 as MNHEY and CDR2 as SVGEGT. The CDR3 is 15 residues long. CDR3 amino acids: CASSYVDHQANVKYF. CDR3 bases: TGTGCCAGCAGTTACGTCGACCACCAGGCGAACGTTAAATACTTC.

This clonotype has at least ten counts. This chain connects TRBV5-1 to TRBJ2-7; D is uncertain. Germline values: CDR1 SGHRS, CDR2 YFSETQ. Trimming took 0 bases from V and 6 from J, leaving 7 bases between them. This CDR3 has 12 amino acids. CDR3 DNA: TGCGCCAGCAGCTTGGTTTTGGGCGAGCAGTACTTC. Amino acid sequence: CASSLVLGEQYF.

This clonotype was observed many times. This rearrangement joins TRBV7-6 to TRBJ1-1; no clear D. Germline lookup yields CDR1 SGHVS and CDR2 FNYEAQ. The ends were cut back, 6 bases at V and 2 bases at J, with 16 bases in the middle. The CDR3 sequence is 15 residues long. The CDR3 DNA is TGTGCCAGCAGTCTTACCGTCCAGACAAACACTGAAGCTTTCTTT. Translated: CASSLTVQTNTEAFF.

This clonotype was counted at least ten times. The CDR3 nucleotides read TGCAGTGCTAGAGGCCGACAGTACCAAGAGACCCAGTACTTC. Its translation is CSARGRQYQETQYF. This rearrangement joins TRBV20-1 to TRBJ2-5, with a tentative D call TRBD1 (5 bases). The CDR3 runs to 14 residues. Trimming took off 1 base at V and 0 bases at J, with 9 bases between the two ends. Germline CDR1 reads DFQATT; CDR2 reads SNEGSKA (reference sequence).

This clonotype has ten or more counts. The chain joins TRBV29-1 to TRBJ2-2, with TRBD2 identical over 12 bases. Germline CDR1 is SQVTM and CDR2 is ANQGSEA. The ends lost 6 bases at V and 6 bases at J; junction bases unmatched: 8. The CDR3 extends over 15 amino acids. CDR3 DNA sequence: TGCAGCGTGACCCTGCTAGCGGGAGGGGCCGGGGAGCTGTTTTTT. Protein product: CSVTLLAGGAGELFF.

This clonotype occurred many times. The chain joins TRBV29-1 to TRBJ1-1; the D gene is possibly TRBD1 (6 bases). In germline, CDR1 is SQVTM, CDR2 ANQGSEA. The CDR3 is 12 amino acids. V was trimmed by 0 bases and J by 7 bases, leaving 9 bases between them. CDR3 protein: CSVEDRGVEAFF. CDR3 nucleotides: TGCAGCGTTGAAGACAGGGGTGTTGAAGCTTTCTTT.

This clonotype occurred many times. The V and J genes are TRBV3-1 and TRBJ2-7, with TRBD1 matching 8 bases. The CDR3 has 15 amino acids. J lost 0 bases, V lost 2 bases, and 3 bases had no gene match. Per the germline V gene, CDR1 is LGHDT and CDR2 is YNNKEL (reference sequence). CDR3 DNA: TGTGCCAGCAGCCAATATCAGGGGGCCTCCTACGAGCAGTACTTC. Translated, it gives CASSQYQGASYEQYF.

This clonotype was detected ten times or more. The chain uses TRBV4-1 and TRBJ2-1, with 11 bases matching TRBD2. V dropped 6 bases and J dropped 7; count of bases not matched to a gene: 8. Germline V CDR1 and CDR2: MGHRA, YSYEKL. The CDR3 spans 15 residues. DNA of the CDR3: TGCGCCAGCAGTCCGACTAGCGGGACAGTAAATGAGCAGTTCTTC. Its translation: CASSPTSGTVNEQFF.

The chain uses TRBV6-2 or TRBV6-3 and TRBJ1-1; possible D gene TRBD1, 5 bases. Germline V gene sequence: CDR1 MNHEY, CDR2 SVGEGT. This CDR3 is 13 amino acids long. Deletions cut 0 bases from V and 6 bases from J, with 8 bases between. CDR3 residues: CASSYSRGAEAFF. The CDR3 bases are TGTGCCAGCAGTTACTCTAGGGGCGCTGAAGCTTTCTTT.

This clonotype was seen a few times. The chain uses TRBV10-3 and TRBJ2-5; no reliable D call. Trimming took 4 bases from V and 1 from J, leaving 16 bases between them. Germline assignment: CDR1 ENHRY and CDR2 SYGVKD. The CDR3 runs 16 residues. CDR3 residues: CAISAGSALGQETQYF. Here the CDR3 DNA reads TGTGCCATCAGTGCCGGGTCTGCACTGGGCCAAGAGACCCAGTACTTC.

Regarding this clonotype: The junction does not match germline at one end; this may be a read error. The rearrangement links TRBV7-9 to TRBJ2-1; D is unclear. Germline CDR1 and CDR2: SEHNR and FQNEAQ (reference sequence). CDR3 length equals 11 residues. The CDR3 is CASSSYNGQFF. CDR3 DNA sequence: TGTGCCAGCAGCTCCTACAATGGGCAGTTCTTC.

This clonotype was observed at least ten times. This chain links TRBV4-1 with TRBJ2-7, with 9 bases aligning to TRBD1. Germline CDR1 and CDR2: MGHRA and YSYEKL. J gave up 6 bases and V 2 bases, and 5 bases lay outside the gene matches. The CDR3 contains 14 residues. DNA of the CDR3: TGCGCCAGCAGCCAAATACAGGGGGCAAGCGAGCAGTACTTC. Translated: CASSQIQGASEQYF.

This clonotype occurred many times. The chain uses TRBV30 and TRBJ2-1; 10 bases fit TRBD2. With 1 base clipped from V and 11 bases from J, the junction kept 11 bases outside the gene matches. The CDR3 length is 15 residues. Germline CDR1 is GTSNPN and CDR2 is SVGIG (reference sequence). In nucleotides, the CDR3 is TGTGCCTGGAGTGCCCCGGGACTAGCGACAAATAAGCAGTTCTTC. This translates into CAWSAPGLATNKQFF.